Shown below are 20 T cell receptor beta chains from a single sample sequenced in a study of spatial heterogeneity in lung cancer. This sample's time point: sample taken at primary tumor resection. Whole RNA from tumor, nontumor lung or frozen PBMC was sequenced unsorted. TCRdb re-called the 5' RACE reads with MiXCR, one entry per CDR3 protein. The sample shows thousands of distinct CDR3 sequences, about 18% of them seen only once. The sequences come from normal lung tissue next to the tumor, collected at surgery. Source of these receptors: a male donor with early-stage non-small cell lung cancer.

Turning to this clonotype: This may arise from a read error, as a much more abundant clone is one base away. As an off-target read in a library built for alpha chains, this beta chain has a frequency of little significance. The V gene is TRBV3-1, the J gene TRBJ2-7; TRBD2 might be the D (5 bases). There are 13 residues in the CDR3. Per germline, CDR1 LGHDT and CDR2 YNNKEL (reference sequence). The CDR3 spells CTSSFLLGSEQYV. The CDR3 DNA is TGTACCAGCAGCTTCCTTCTAGGGAGCGAGCAGTACGTC.

This clonotype is medium-sized in the sample. This beta chain is a stray sequence in a library constructed for alpha chains; its clone size is not meaningful. The chain links TRBV28 to TRBJ2-2, with 10 bases fitting TRBD1. CDR1 and CDR2 (germline): MDHEN, SYDVKM. The trim removed 6 bases at V and 1 base at J, leaving 14 bases unmatched. The CDR3 runs to 19 residues. As DNA, the CDR3 is TGTGCCAGCAGCCCTATCGGGACAGGGGACCTATGGAACACCGGGGAGCTGTTTTTT. As protein: CASSPIGTGDLWNTGELFF.

Note on this clonotype: This beta chain turned up in a library designed for alpha chains; as an off-target read, its abundance says little. The chain recombines TRBV10-3 with TRBJ2-2; TRBD1 or TRBD2 may be the D gene (5 bases each). Trimming stripped 3 bases from V and 6 bases from J, with 8 bases between. Per germline, CDR1 ENHRY and CDR2 SYGVKD. The CDR3 has 13 residues. CDR3 region: CAISDGGPGELFF. DNA of the CDR3: TGTGCCATCAGTGATGGGGGTCCCGGGGAGCTGTTTTTT.

This clonotype is medium-sized. As an off-target read in a library built for alpha chains, this beta chain has a frequency of little significance. This rearrangement joins TRBV30 to TRBJ1-1; D is ambiguous. Trimming shortened V by 4 bases and J by 2 bases, and 17 bases separated the two germline ends. The CDR3 sequence is 15 residues long. Germline lookup yields CDR1 GTSNPN and CDR2 SVGIG (reference sequence). CDR3 in DNA: TGTGCCTGGAATATCGGTCTATCCTCTAACACTGAAGCTTTCTTT. Encoded protein: CAWNIGLSSNTEAFF.

By its share, this clonotype is large. Because the library targeted alpha chains, this beta chain is an off-target read whose size means little. This rearrangement joins TRBV10-2 to TRBJ1-6; no clear D. Germline V gene data show CDR1 as WSHSY and CDR2 as SAAADI. CDR3 size: 12 residues. Trimming shortened V by 5 bases and J by 7 bases, and 6 bases separated the two germline ends. For the CDR3, the DNA is TGCGCCAGCAGTTTACAGAATTCACCCCTCCACTTT. The encoded protein is CASSLQNSPLHF.

About this clonotype: Found in a library prepared for alpha chains, this beta chain is an off-target read, and its abundance has little meaning. The rearrangement joins TRBV24-1 to TRBJ2-1, with 7 positions matching TRBD2. Germline CDR1 reads KGHDR; CDR2 reads SFDVKD. The CDR3 extends over 17 amino acids. V trimming: 5 bases; J trimming: 9 bases; junction bases outside the gene matches: 18. The CDR3 sequence is CATSVTGGLAVIGEQFF. The CDR3 bases are TGTGCCACCAGTGTCACGGGCGGGCTAGCGGTAATAGGTGAGCAGTTCTTC.

By share, this clonotype ranks as medium-sized. This beta chain appears as a stray read in a library generated for alpha chains; its size is not informative. Written as DNA, the CDR3 is TGCAGTGCTAGGACGTTGTGGGGACAGGGATACTACGAGCAGTACGTC. It is translated as CSARTLWGQGYYEQYV. This chain uses TRBV20-1 with TRBJ2-7; 9 nucleotides align to TRBD1. Germline V gene lookup returns CDR1 DFQATT and CDR2 SNEGSKA (reference sequence). The CDR3 runs 16 residues. The junction had 12 bases not matched to a gene; V was cut back by 3 bases and J by 3 bases.

The sample holds a few counts of this clonotype. As an off-target read in a library built for alpha chains, this beta chain has a frequency of little significance. The gene calls are TRBV5-1 and TRBJ2-5, with D perhaps TRBD2 (7 bases). CDR1 and CDR2 (germline): SGHRS, YFSETQ. V was shortened by 6 bases and J by 4 bases, with 19 bases between the two germline ends. The CDR3 sequence is 15 residues long. The CDR3 bases are TGCGCCAGCACCCCGTCCGGGGGAGGGGGAGAGACCCAGTACTTC. Amino acids: CASTPSGGGGETQYF.

This clonotype rates as medium-sized. For a library built for alpha chains, this beta chain is a stray read; little rests on its size. The V and J genes are TRBV11-2 and TRBJ1-1; D perhaps matches TRBD1 (5 bases). The CDR3 totals 14 residues. The germline V gene encodes CDR1 SGHAT and CDR2 FQNNGV. The V and J ends lost 4 bases and 0 bases respectively, with 9 bases between them. CDR3 sequence: CASSWGRMNTEAFF. In nucleotides, the CDR3 is TGTGCCAGCAGCTGGGGACGTATGAACACTGAAGCTTTCTTT.

This clonotype showed up many times. This beta chain represents an off-target read in a library built for alpha chains; its size is of limited meaning. The chain combines TRBV5-1 with TRBJ1-2; 9 positions agree with TRBD1. The CDR3 has 20 residues. The V gene end was trimmed by 0 bases and the J gene end by 6 bases; junction bases not matched to a gene: 21. Germline loops: CDR1 SGHRS, CDR2 YFSETQ. The CDR3 bases are TGCGCCAGCAGCTTGGGACTCAGCCGGGACAGGGACAATCATCGCGATGGCTACACCTTC. It translates to CASSLGLSRDRDNHRDGYTF.

This clonotype appeared many times. Being off target in a library aimed at alpha chains, this beta chain has a size of little meaning. The V gene is TRBV15, the J gene TRBJ2-2, with TRBD2 matching over 9 bases. CDR3 size: 16 residues. The V and J ends lost 2 bases and 4 bases, in that order; junction bases with no gene match: 5. CDR1 and CDR2 (germline): LNHNV, YYDKDF (reference sequence). CDR3 nucleotide sequence: TGTGCCACCAGCAGACTTTGGCGGGGGGGCACCGGGGAGCTGTTTTTT. This gives the protein CATSRLWRGGTGELFF.

This clonotype is deemed medium-sized (0.01 to 0.1%). For a library built for alpha chains, this beta chain is a stray read; little rests on its size. This sequence joins TRBV7-2 and TRBJ2-3; 9 bases line up with TRBD2. J lost 7 bases, V lost 1 base, and 6 bases had no gene match. The CDR3 is made up of 15 amino acids. CDR1 and CDR2 from the germline V gene are SGHTA and FQGNSA. The CDR3 DNA is TGTGCCAGCAGCTTAGGCCTAGCGGGGAGAAATACGCAGTATTTT. Its protein product is CASSLGLAGRNTQYF.

In this sample, this clonotype turned up many times. In a library made to pick up alpha chains, this beta chain is a stray read with a size that means little. The CDR3 here is CASRQRGNTGELFF. The CDR3 coding sequence is TGTGCCAGCAGGCAGCGGGGGAACACCGGGGAGCTGTTTTTT. V gene TRBV6-5 combines with J gene TRBJ2-2, with 7 bases that match TRBD2. The CDR3 covers 14 residues. From germline, CDR1 is MNHEY and CDR2 SVGAGI. V shed 6 bases, J shed 1 base, and the junction held 2 bases outside the gene matches.

In regard to this clonotype: The size of this beta chain means little, since it is a stray read in a library made for alpha chains. The V call is TRBV29-1, the J call TRBJ2-7; D is unclear. CDR3 size: 12 residues. In germline, CDR1 is SQVTM, CDR2 ANQGSEA. V was shortened by 1 base and J by 0 bases, with 4 bases between the two germline ends. This CDR3 reads CSVEGASYEQYF. The CDR3 DNA reads TGCAGCGTTGAAGGGGCCTCCTACGAGCAGTACTTC.

As regards this clonotype: This beta chain is an off-target read within a library intended for alpha chains, so its frequency means little. The rearrangement joins TRBV9 to TRBJ2-3; 13 positions agree with TRBD2. J was trimmed by 3 bases and V by 4 bases; bases with no gene match: 5. This CDR3 has 16 amino acids. CDR1 and CDR2 (germline): SGDLS, YYNGEE. CDR3 nucleotides: TGTGCCAGCAGCTCCGGGGGACTAGCGGGGACAGATACGCAGTATTTT. Its translation: CASSSGGLAGTDTQYF.

With regard to this clonotype: This beta chain appears as a stray read in a library generated for alpha chains; its size is not informative. This chain uses TRBV3-1 with TRBJ2-3; D uncertain. The germline CDR1 and CDR2 sequences are LGHDT and YNNKEL (reference sequence). The germline V and J ends were trimmed by 0 bases and 4 bases, with 11 bases remaining between them. The CDR3 loop spans 15 amino acids. CDR3 protein: CASSQDRLRADTQYF. CDR3 DNA: TGTGCCAGCAGCCAAGATCGGTTACGCGCAGATACGCAGTATTTT.

This clonotype is medium-sized within its sample. This beta chain is a stray sequence in a library constructed for alpha chains; its clone size is not meaningful. The CDR3 protein is CSAPPGNSPLHF. The CDR3 DNA sequence: TGCAGTGCTCCCCCAGGGAATTCACCCCTCCACTTT. The chain carries TRBV20-1 and TRBJ1-6, with D possibly TRBD1 on 5 matching bases. Trimming left V 5 bases short and J 7 bases short, with 9 bases between. The CDR3 length is 12 residues. Germline V gene lookup returns CDR1 DFQATT and CDR2 SNEGSKA (reference sequence).

Notes on this clonotype: A much larger clone differs by one base, so this may be a read error. Since the library was made to target alpha chains, this beta chain is a stray read and its abundance is not meaningful. The rearrangement links TRBV9 to TRBJ2-3, with D tentatively TRBD1 or TRBD2 (5 bases each). The CDR3 has 14 amino acids. The germline V and J ends were trimmed by 4 bases and 2 bases, with 11 bases remaining between them. Germline CDR1 and CDR2: SGDLS and YYNGEE. The CDR3 nucleotides are TGTGCCAGCAGCCTCCGGGACGACACAGATACGCAGTATTTT. This gives the protein CASSLRDDTDTQYF.

Sample share makes this clonotype medium-sized. For a library built for alpha chains, this beta chain is a stray read; little rests on its size. The CDR3 region has the DNA TGCGCCAGCAGCTTGGAAGGGGCACGGGACAATGAGCAGTTCTTC. This sequence encodes CASSLEGARDNEQFF. The chain combines TRBV5-1 with TRBJ2-1, with D perhaps TRBD1 (5 bases). Trimming took off 0 bases at V and 5 bases at J, with 12 bases between the two ends. CDR1 is SGHRS, CDR2 YFSETQ, per germline. The CDR3 has 15 amino acids.

This clonotype is medium-sized in the sample. The library was designed around alpha chains, so this beta chain is a stray read whose abundance carries little weight. The J gene is TRBJ1-1, the V gene TRBV29-1, with 8 bases lining up with TRBD1. The CDR3 is 12 residues long. V trimming: 3 bases; J trimming: 7 bases; junction bases outside the gene matches: 4. The germline V gene encodes CDR1 SQVTM and CDR2 ANQGSEA. The CDR3 bases are TGCAGCGTTGACAGGGGGCCCAGTGAAGCTTTCTTT. The encoded protein is CSVDRGPSEAFF. Full variable domain (rest looked up from reference TRBV29-1 and TRBJ1-1): SAVISQKPSRDICQRGTSLTIQCQVDSQVTMMFWYRQQPGQSLTLIATANQGSEATYESGFVIDKFPISRPNLTFSTLTVSNMSPEDSSIYLCSVDRGPSEAFFGQGTRLTVV.